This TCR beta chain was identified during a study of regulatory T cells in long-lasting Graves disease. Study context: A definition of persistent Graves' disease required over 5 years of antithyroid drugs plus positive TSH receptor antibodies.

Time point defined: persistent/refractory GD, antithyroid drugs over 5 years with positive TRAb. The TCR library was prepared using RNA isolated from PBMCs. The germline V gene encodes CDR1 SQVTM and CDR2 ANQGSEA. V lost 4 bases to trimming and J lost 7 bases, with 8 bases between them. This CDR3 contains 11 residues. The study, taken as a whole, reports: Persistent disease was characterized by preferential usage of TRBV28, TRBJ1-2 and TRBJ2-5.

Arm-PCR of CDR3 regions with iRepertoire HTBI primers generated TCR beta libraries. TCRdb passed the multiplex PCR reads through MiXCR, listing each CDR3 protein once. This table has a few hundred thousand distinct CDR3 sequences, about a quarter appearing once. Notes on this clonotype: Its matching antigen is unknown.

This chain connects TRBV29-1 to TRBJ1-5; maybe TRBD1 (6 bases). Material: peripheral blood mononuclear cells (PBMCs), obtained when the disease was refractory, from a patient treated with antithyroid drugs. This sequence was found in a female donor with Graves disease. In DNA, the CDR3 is TGCAGCGTTGGGGGGGGCCAGCCCCAGCATTTT. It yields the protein CSVGGGQPQHF.